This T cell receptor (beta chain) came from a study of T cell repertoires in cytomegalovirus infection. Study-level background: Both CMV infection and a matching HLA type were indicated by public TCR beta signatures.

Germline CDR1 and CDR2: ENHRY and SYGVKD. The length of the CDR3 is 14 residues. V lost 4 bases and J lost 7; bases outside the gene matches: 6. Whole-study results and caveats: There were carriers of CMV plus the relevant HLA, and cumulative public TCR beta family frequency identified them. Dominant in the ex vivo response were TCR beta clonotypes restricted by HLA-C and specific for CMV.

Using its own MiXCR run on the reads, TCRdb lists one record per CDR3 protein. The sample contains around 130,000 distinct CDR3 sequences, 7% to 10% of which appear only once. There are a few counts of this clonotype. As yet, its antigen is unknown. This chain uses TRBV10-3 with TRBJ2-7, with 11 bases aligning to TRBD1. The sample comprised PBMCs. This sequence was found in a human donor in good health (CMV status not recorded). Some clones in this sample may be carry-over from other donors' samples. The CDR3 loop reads CAISGGQGAGEQYF. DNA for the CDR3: TGTGCCATCAGTGGTGGACAGGGGGCTGGGGAGCAGTACTTC.